The 18 T cell receptor beta chains given below trace back to one sample, sequenced in a study of vaccination effects on CD4 cells after COVID-19. The repertoire was sequenced with immunoSEQ multiplex PCR; TCRdb's copy has only in-frame clones and lacks some. The profile shows 22,000 or so clones, around 80% of them singletons. Sequencing followed a ViraFEST assay step that expanded antigen-specific CD4+ T cells with viral peptide pools. The culture ran for roughly ten days, and then CD4+ T cells were isolated. SARS-CoV-2 infected the person between March and December 2020, as confirmed by PCR. Antigens of these TCRs are unknown. The sample here was CD4+ T cells from PBMCs cultured with a peptide pool, taken before COVID-19 vaccination. The receptors derive from a human donor who had a prior SARS-CoV-2 infection.

This rearrangement joins TRBV20-1 to TRBJ1-1; 8 bases match TRBD1. CDR1 and CDR2 from the germline V gene are DFQATT and SNEGSKA (reference sequence). The CDR3 loop spans 16 amino acids. Germline trimming cut 3 bases from V and 5 bases from J; bases unmatched to any gene: 14. DNA of the CDR3: TGCAGTGCTAGTAGCCCGATCGGACAGGGTCAAACTGAAGCTTTCTTT. Its protein product is CSASSPIGQGQTEAFF.

The chain links TRBV11-3 to TRBJ1-1; 8 nucleotides agree with TRBD1. With V trimmed by 5 bases and J by 0 bases, 14 bases remained unmatched. There are 18 residues in the CDR3. Germline V gene lookup returns CDR1 SGHNT and CDR2 YENEEA. CDR3 bases: TGTGCCAGCAGCCCGGGGACCGGGACAGGCCGCATGAACACTGAAGCTTTCTTT. Encoded protein: CASSPGTGTGRMNTEAFF.

J is TRBJ1-4 and V is TRBV4-2; no reliable D call. Germline V CDR1 and CDR2: LGHNA, YNFKEQ. This CDR3 spans 15 amino acids. V lost 1 base and J 3 bases, leaving 9 bases between the germline ends. The CDR3 bases are TGTGCCAGCAGCCAAGGCCCGTCAGCTAATGAAAAACTGTTTTTT. This gives the protein CASSQGPSANEKLFF.

This chain connects TRBV3-1 (or the pseudogene TRBV3-2) to TRBJ1-1; D is uncertain. There are 14 residues in the CDR3. Germline-derived CDR1 and CDR2 are LGHDT and YNNKEL (reference sequence). Deletions cut 4 bases from V and 4 bases from J, with 13 bases between. CDR3 in amino acids: CASSPSARGTEAFF. Here the CDR3 DNA reads TGTGCCAGCAGCCCGTCGGCCCGGGGCACTGAAGCTTTCTTT.

V usage is TRBV30 and J usage is TRBJ1-3; maybe TRBD1 (5 bases). Trimming removed 2 bases at V and 4 bases at J, with 12 bases between. This CDR3 region has 14 residues. From germline, CDR1 is GTSNPN and CDR2 SVGIG (reference sequence). The CDR3: CAWSWGVEGNTIYF. CDR3 bases: TGTGCCTGGAGTTGGGGGGTAGAAGGAAACACCATATATTTT.

V gene TRBV27 combines with J gene TRBJ1-5; D is ambiguous. From germline, CDR1 is MNHEY and CDR2 SMNVEV (reference sequence). The CDR3 is 13 amino acids. Trimming removed 2 bases from V and 7 bases from J, with 9 bases in between. The CDR3 nucleotides read TGTGCCAGCAGTTTACAAGCGGGGCAGCCCCAGCATTTT. This codes for CASSLQAGQPQHF.

The rearrangement links TRBV21-1 to TRBJ2-1. TRBV21-1 is a pseudogene locus. The CDR3 covers 14 residues. In DNA form, the CDR3 reads TGTGCCAGTAAGCAGCTAGGGATGTACAATGAGCAGTTCTTC. Translated, it gives CASKQLGMYNEQFF.

The genes are TRBV6-5 and TRBJ2-7, with D perhaps matching TRBD1 (5 bases). The CDR3 totals 15 residues. Germline CDR1 is MNHEY and CDR2 is SVGAGI. Trimming cost V 6 bases and J 1 base, with 16 bases left between them. CDR3 sequence: CASSYALTESYEQYF. Written as DNA, the CDR3 is TGTGCCAGCAGCTACGCCCTGACAGAGTCCTACGAGCAGTACTTC.

This rearrangement joins TRBV7-8 to TRBJ2-1; 7 bases are a match to TRBD2. This CDR3 has 16 residues. V shed 5 bases and J 6 bases; nucleotides not matched to a gene: 13. From germline, CDR1 is SGHVS and CDR2 FQNEAQ. The CDR3 here is CASSTAPAGVINEQFF. The CDR3 DNA is TGTGCCAGCAGCACTGCCCCGGCGGGGGTGATCAATGAGCAGTTCTTC. Based on the CDR3 plus reference TRBV7-8 and TRBJ2-1, the full variable domain is GAGVSQSPRYKVAKRGQDVALRCDPISGHVSLFWYQQALGQGPEFLTYFQNEAQLDKSGLPSDRFFAERPEGSVSTLKIQRTQQEDSAVYLCASSTAPAGVINEQFFGPGTRLTVL.

V gene TRBV18 combines with J gene TRBJ2-5; D gene uncertain. V lost 0 bases to trimming and J lost 4 bases, with 12 bases between them. The CDR3 runs 15 residues. Germline CDR1 reads KGHSH; CDR2 reads LQKENI. CDR3: CASSPPGQWGETQYF. CDR3 DNA: TGTGCCAGCTCACCACCTGGGCAGTGGGGAGAGACCCAGTACTTC.

The gene calls are TRBV7-9 and TRBJ1-1, with D tentatively TRBD1 (5 bases). Looked up from germline, CDR1 is SEHNR and CDR2 is FQNEAQ (reference sequence). The CDR3 length is 13 residues. V dropped 5 bases and J dropped 3 bases, with 10 bases sitting between them. The CDR3 sequence: CASSRAGDTEAFF. The CDR3 coding sequence is TGTGCCAGCAGCCGGGCGGGGGACACTGAAGCTTTCTTT.

The chain links TRBV7-8 to TRBJ1-2; TRBD1 might be the D (5 bases). This CDR3 is built from 17 residues. V was trimmed by 5 bases and J by 5 bases, leaving 24 bases between them. Germline lookup yields CDR1 SGHVS and CDR2 FQNEAQ. This CDR3 reads CASSRITRGSGGYGYTF. The CDR3 DNA sequence: TGTGCCAGCAGCCGGATCACGCGGGGGTCCGGGGGATATGGCTACACCTTC.

The chain has TRBV6-5 and TRBJ2-7, with a possible D match to TRBD2 (7 bases). Trimming stripped 2 bases from V and 4 bases from J, with 15 bases between. This CDR3 is 15 amino acids long. Germline CDR1 reads MNHEY; CDR2 reads SVGAGI. The CDR3 nucleotides are TGTGCCAGCAGTTACAGTGCGGGGGCCCTATACGAGCAGTACTTC. The encoded protein is CASSYSAGALYEQYF.

V is TRBV2 and J is TRBJ1-2; 11 bases line up with TRBD1. The CDR3 is 14 residues long. The trim removed 6 bases at V and 3 bases at J, leaving 3 bases unmatched. CDR1 and CDR2 (germline): SNHLY, FYNNEI. CDR3 nucleotides: TGTGCCAGCAGGGGGGGACAGGGGGACTATGGCTACACCTTC. Protein sequence: CASRGGQGDYGYTF.

The V gene is TRBV5-1, the J gene TRBJ2-7, with 9 bases aligning to TRBD2. Per germline, CDR1 SGHRS and CDR2 YFSETQ. The CDR3 runs to 15 residues. The junction had 6 bases not matched to a gene; V was cut back by 5 bases and J by 0 bases. The CDR3 sequence is CASSYGGGASYEQYF. In DNA, the CDR3 is TGCGCCAGCAGTTACGGCGGGGGGGCCTCCTACGAGCAGTACTTC. The whole variable domain, filled in from reference TRBV5-1 and TRBJ2-7, reads KAGVTQTPRYLIKTRGQQVTLSCSPISGHRSVSWYQQTPGQGLQFLFEYFSETQRNKGNFPGRFSGRQFSNSRSEMNVSTLELGDSALYLCASSYGGGASYEQYFGPGTRLTVT.

V and J are TRBV11-2 and TRBJ2-1; possibly TRBD2 for D (6 bases). Germline V lookup: CDR1 SGHAT, CDR2 FQNNGV. This CDR3 has 15 residues. Trimming stripped 5 bases from V and 7 bases from J, with 18 bases between. CDR3 DNA sequence: TGTGCCAGCAGCCCCCGGGGGTGGGGTGGTAATGAGCAGTTCTTC. Encoded protein: CASSPRGWGGNEQFF.

The rearrangement uses TRBV9 and TRBJ2-1; D is possibly TRBD2 (5 bases). Per the germline V gene, CDR1 is SGDLS and CDR2 is YYNGEE. Trimming cost V 3 bases and J 2 bases, with 12 bases left between them. CDR3 length: 15 residues. CDR3 amino acids: CASSERGPTYNEQFF. The CDR3 DNA follows: TGTGCCAGCAGCGAGCGCGGGCCGACCTACAATGAGCAGTTCTTC.

This rearrangement joins TRBV5-6 to TRBJ2-1, with no clear D. The V and J ends lost 0 bases and 5 bases respectively, with 15 bases between them. The germline V gene encodes CDR1 SGHDT and CDR2 YYEEEE. The CDR3 contains 16 residues. The CDR3 region is CASSLVSAVWDNEQFF. The CDR3 DNA is TGTGCCAGCAGCTTGGTTTCGGCAGTGTGGGACAATGAGCAGTTCTTC.